This T cell receptor beta chain was profiled in a study of technical replicates of blood from a few donors. Libraries were prepared by immunoSEQ multiplex PCR; TCRdb keeps only in-frame clonotypes and omits some of them. The sample holds about 100,000 clones, approximately 94% seen once. V was clipped by 5 bases and J by 2 bases; unmatched bases: 4. Germline V gene sequence: CDR1 SGHTA, CDR2 FQGTGA. The CDR3 is made up of 15 amino acids. The sequence derives from a human donor in good health. The sequenced sample was T cells isolated from PBMCs. The rearrangement joins TRBV7-3 to TRBJ2-3; TRBD2 aligns across 10 bases. This CDR3 is CASSLSGGFTDTQYF. In DNA, the CDR3 is TGTGCCAGCAGCCTTAGCGGGGGGTTCACAGATACGCAGTATTTT.